This T cell receptor beta chain was found in a study of identical twins. Template switching introduced a universal primer site, and the cDNA bore unique molecular identifiers. TCRdb used MiXCR to reprocess the 5' RACE reads, holding one entry per CDR3 protein. The sample lists a few hundred thousand distinct CDR3 sequences; around a tenth were seen once. Healthy Caucasians supplied all donations. The germline V and J ends were trimmed by 4 bases and 7 bases, with 19 bases remaining between them. The CDR3 contains 16 residues. Germline CDR1 is LGHDT and CDR2 is YNNKEL (reference sequence). Points from the study as a whole: With abundant cord blood beta clonotypes, insertions were fewer; memory repertoires showed no such pattern.

This clonotype was seen at least ten times. The antigen remains unidentified. The same sample was also studied in work on yellow fever vaccine responses in identical twins.

The specimen sequenced was PBMCs. This receptor was taken from a woman between 18 and 29 years old in good health. This sequence joins TRBV3-1 and TRBJ2-2; D is undetermined. The CDR3 loop reads CASSLDCRAVDGELFF. DNA for the CDR3: TGTGCCAGCAGCCTCGACTGCCGGGCCGTTGACGGGGAGCTGTTTTTT.